These T cell receptor beta chains were read from a single sample in a study of T cells after yellow fever vaccination. TCRdb used MiXCR to reprocess the 5' RACE reads, holding one entry per CDR3 protein. Here the sample spans about 340,000 distinct CDR3 sequences, approximately 13% being singletons. This specimen was CD4+ T cells sorted from PBMCs, taken 15 days after the yellow fever booster vaccination. The receptors stem from a man aged 18 to 29 who received the YFV17D yellow fever vaccine. The CDR3 runs from the conserved cysteine through the conserved F or W. A D gene is named only where the DNA matches it firmly. Clone size, where shown, is once, few, many, or a class for clones that have expanded.

j_call v_call d_call clone_size cdr3_nt cdr3_aa
TRBJ2-3 TRBV7-2 . . TGTGCCAGCAGCTCCTCCCGGGTCGGGGTTTTGGATACGCAGTATTTT CASSSSRVGVLDTQYF
TRBJ2-4 TRBV20-1 . few TGCAGTGTATGGGCCAAAAACATTCAGTACTTC CSVWAKNIQYF
TRBJ1-4 TRBV20-1 TRBD1 . TGCAGTGCGTCCGGACAGGGGGAAGAAAAACTGTTTTTT CSASGQGEEKLFF
TRBJ1-1 TRBV9 . . TGTGCCAGCAGCGTCCTTCTTGAGGGCACTGAAGCTTTCTTT CASSVLLEGTEAFF
TRBJ2-1 TRBV7-7 . few TGTGCTAGCAGCTTGGATGTGGGGAATGAGCAGTTCTTC CASSLDVGNEQFF
TRBJ2-2 TRBV18 . many TGTGCCAGCTCACCAGGGTTCACCGGGGAGCTGTTTTTT CASSPGFTGELFF
TRBJ1-5 TRBV19 . . TGTGCCAGTAGTCTCTACGGAGGTACAGGGTATCAGCCCCAGCATTTT CASSLYGGTGYQPQHF
TRBJ2-2 TRBV18 TRBD1 . TGTGCCAGCTCATCAGGACAGGGGGCGGCCGGGGAGCTGTTTTTT CASSSGQGAAGELFF
TRBJ2-7 TRBV11-1 . few TGTGCCAGCAGCGTTTCCCGGGACATGTACGAGCAGTACTTC CASSVSRDMYEQYF
TRBJ1-3 TRBV7-8 . . TGTGCCAGCAGTCAGGCGTACTCTGGAAACACCATATATTTT CASSQAYSGNTIYF
TRBJ2-5 TRBV3-1 . . TGTGCCAGCAGCCAAACCCTGGGATCACAAGAGACCCAGTACTTC CASSQTLGSQETQYF
TRBJ1-6 TRBV7-2 . . TGTGCCAGCAGCCCAGACCGGGACTCACCCCTCCACTTT CASSPDRDSPLHF
TRBJ2-3 TRBV28 TRBD1 few TGTGCCAGCAGTACAGGGGAGACAGATACGCAGTATTTT CASSTGETDTQYF
TRBJ2-5 TRBV20-1 TRBD1 . TGCAGCCACCGGACAGGTCCCTCTCAAGAGACCCAGTACTTC CSHRTGPSQETQYF
TRBJ1-1 TRBV5-1 TRBD1 . TGCGCCAGCAGCGGACAGGGTTGGGGCACTGAAGCTTTCTTT CASSGQGWGTEAFF
TRBJ2-2 TRBV5-4 TRBD1 . TGTGCCAGCACAGGGGGTTACACCGGGGAGCTGTTTTTT CASTGGYTGELFF
TRBJ1-1 TRBV20-1 . many TGCAGTGCTAGAGCGGGTAGCATGAACACTGAAGCTTTCTTT CSARAGSMNTEAFF
TRBJ2-7 TRBV6-1 . few TGTGCCAGCCGCTGGGGGCTTTCCTCCTACGAGCAGTACTTC CASRWGLSSYEQYF
TRBJ1-1 TRBV12-3/TRBV12-4 . few TGTGCCAGCAGCCCCCCGGGGAAGAAGGCTTTCTTT CASSPPGKKAFF
TRBJ2-1 TRBV4-1 . . TGCGCCAGCAGCCAAGATCTGGGGGGGGGCAATCGGCATGAGCAGTTCTTC CASSQDLGGGNRHEQFF